A selection of T cell receptor beta chains follows, all from one sample in a study of identical twins. Using its own MiXCR run on the 5' RACE reads, TCRdb lists one record per CDR3 protein. Of under 300,000 distinct CDR3 sequences listed, approximately 8.3% are singletons. The same specimen was also included in a second study, on yellow fever vaccine responses in identical twins.

The sequenced material came from CD8+ T cells sorted from blood. These receptors all come from a woman aged 18-30 years in good health. The CDR3 runs from the conserved cysteine through the conserved F or W. D genes are given only for firm matches. Clone size, where shown, is once, few, many, or a class for clones that have expanded.

>TRBJ2-1|many|TRBV4-1|TRBD2
TGCGCCAGCAGCCAAGACAGTCTAGCGGGACACTCGAACTACAATGAGCAGTTCTTC
CASSQDSLAGHSNYNEQFF
>TRBJ2-7|many|TRBV20-1|.
TGCAGTGCTTCCCAGGGAAACGAGCAGTACTTC
CSASQGNEQYF
>TRBJ2-7|few|TRBV5-5|.
TGTGCCAGCAGCGAGTCGGCTAGCGTTTTCTACGAGCAGTACTTC
CASSESASVFYEQYF
>TRBJ2-3|many|TRBV9|TRBD2
TGTGCCAGCAGCGTAGAGGTTAGCGGGGTAACTAGCACAGATACGCAGTATTTT
CASSVEVSGVTSTDTQYF
>TRBJ2-1|many|TRBV20-1|.
TGCAGTGCTAGATCGGAGCGGAGCACCTACAATGAGCAGTTCTTC
CSARSERSTYNEQFF
>TRBJ2-2|few|TRBV27|TRBD1
TGTGCCAGCGCGACAGGGGGCGGGGAGCTGTTTTTT
CASATGGGELFF
>TRBJ2-1|.|TRBV30|TRBD1
TGTGCCTGGAGGGGACAGGTGGGCAATGAGCAGTTCTTC
CAWRGQVGNEQFF
>TRBJ2-2|.|TRBV7-9|TRBD1
TGTGCCAGCAGGGTACAGGGGGCCAAGAACACCGGGGAGCTGTTTTTT
CASRVQGAKNTGELFF
>TRBJ2-7|many|TRBV14|TRBD1
TGTGCCAGCAGCCAAGACTATGACAGGGGCTACGAGCAGTACTTC
CASSQDYDRGYEQYF
>TRBJ2-1|few|TRBV19|.
TGTGCCAGTAGTATAGGTACAGGGAATGAGCAGTTCTTC
CASSIGTGNEQFF
>TRBJ2-1|many|TRBV11-1|TRBD2
TGTGCCAGCAGCCTAAGGACTAGCGGGGAACTCGGCCCTCCCTACAATGAGCAGTTCTTC
CASSLRTSGELGPPYNEQFF
>TRBJ2-7|many|TRBV10-3|.
TGTGCCATCAGTGAGTCGAATGGAGACGAGCAGTACTTC
CAISESNGDEQYF
>TRBJ2-7|many|TRBV4-3|TRBD2
TGCGCCAGCAGCCAACGGGGAGGGGAGGGGACTACCTACGAGCAGTACTTC
CASSQRGGEGTTYEQYF
>TRBJ2-1|many|TRBV4-2|.
TGTGCCAGCAGCCAAGGGGGGCTAGCTGACAATGAGCAGTTCTTC
CASSQGGLADNEQFF
>TRBJ1-5|few|TRBV6-5|.
TGTGCCAGCAGTTACGGTACACCGGACGGCAATCAGCCCCAGCATTTT
CASSYGTPDGNQPQHF
>TRBJ2-1|many|TRBV12-3/TRBV12-4|.
TGTGCCAGCAGCGTTAGGTCCTACAATGAGCAGTTCTTC
CASSVRSYNEQFF
>TRBJ2-7|.|TRBV4-2|TRBD2
TGTGCCAGCAGCCCCCTGGGACTAGCGGGGTGCCGGGGAGAGCAGTACTTC
CASSPLGLAGCRGEQYF
>TRBJ2-5|few|TRBV7-2|.
TGTGCCAGCAGCTTAAATAAGAGGGAGACCCAGTACTTC
CASSLNKRETQYF
>TRBJ2-7|few|TRBV7-8|TRBD2
TGTGCCAGCAGCTCCAGAAGCGGGGGAGGCTACGAGCAGTACTTC
CASSSRSGGGYEQYF
>TRBJ2-7|.|TRBV6-2/TRBV6-3|TRBD1
TGTGCCAGCATCCGGGACAGGGGTTTCGACGAGCAGTACTTC
CASIRDRGFDEQYF
>TRBJ2-7|many|TRBV27|.
TGTGCCAGCAGTCGGAGGCTCAGGGGTGGAACCTACGAGCAGTACTTC
CASSRRLRGGTYEQYF
>TRBJ2-7|.|TRBV7-3|TRBD2
TGTGCCAGCAGCCCGGGGGGGGGACCCGGTGATGAGCAGTACTTC
CASSPGGGPGDEQYF
>TRBJ2-3|few|TRBV2|TRBD2
TGTGCCAGCAGTGATAACGCGGGACTAGCGGGGGTCCTTCCAGATACGCAGTATTTT
CASSDNAGLAGVLPDTQYF
>TRBJ2-5|.|TRBV27|TRBD1
TGTGCCAGCAGTACACGACAGGGGTGGGCACAAGAGACCCAGTACTTC
CASSTRQGWAQETQYF
>TRBJ2-3|many|TRBV20-1|.
TGCAGTGCTAGAGACTTTGCAGATACGCAGTATTTT
CSARDFADTQYF
>TRBJ2-1|.|TRBV7-2|.
TGTGCCAGCAGCCCGTTTGGTAGTTCCTACAATGAGCAGTTCTTC
CASSPFGSSYNEQFF
>TRBJ2-1|.|TRBV9|TRBD1
TGTGCCAGCAGCGAGGGACAGGGGGGAGGATACAATGAGCAGTTCTTC
CASSEGQGGGYNEQFF
>TRBJ2-1|few|TRBV27|.
TGTGCCAGCAGTTTATCAGGGTTCAATGAGCAGTTCTTC
CASSLSGFNEQFF
>TRBJ2-1|few|TRBV7-3|.
TGTGCCAGCAGCTTAATGGGTGTAGCCAATGAGCAGTTCTTC
CASSLMGVANEQFF
>TRBJ2-1|.|TRBV6-1|TRBD1
TGTGCCAGCAGTGAAGTAAGCAGGGGGAGAGTGTACAATGAGCAGTTCTTC
CASSEVSRGRVYNEQFF
>TRBJ2-3|.|TRBV28|.
TGTGCCAGCAAAAACCTCGGAGCGGTACGCACAGATACGCAGTATTTT
CASKNLGAVRTDTQYF
>TRBJ2-7|.|TRBV10-3|.
TGTGCCACCGTTGAGGGCGGCGAGCAGTACTTC
CATVEGGEQYF
>TRBJ2-7|few|TRBV7-9|TRBD2
TGTGCCAGCAGCCCCATCCTAGCGGGAGCCTACGAGCAGTACTTC
CASSPILAGAYEQYF
>TRBJ2-7|few|TRBV7-2|.
TGTGCCAGCAGCTGGGGGAGTAGGGAGGACGACGAGCAGTACTTC
CASSWGSREDDEQYF
>TRBJ2-7|.|TRBV4-1|.
TGCGCCAGCAGCCAAGAGGCCGTGGACAATTTCTACGAGCAGTACTTC
CASSQEAVDNFYEQYF
>TRBJ1-5|few|TRBV3-1|.
TGTGCCAGCAGCCACGCCTCAGGGGCGTATGGCCAGCCCCAGCATTTT
CASSHASGAYGQPQHF
>TRBJ2-7|.|TRBV29-1|TRBD1
TGCAGCGTTGTAGGGGACAGGAGTTACGAGCAGTACTTC
CSVVGDRSYEQYF
>TRBJ2-2|few|TRBV14|.
TGTGCCAGCCAAGAGGGGGGGTCTAAGACCGGGGAGCTGTTTTTT
CASQEGGSKTGELFF
>TRBJ2-2|few|TRBV3-1|TRBD1
TGTGCCAGCAGCCACGTTTTGAGACAGGGGGCCACCGGGGAGCTGTTTTTT
CASSHVLRQGATGELFF
>TRBJ2-5|few|TRBV9|.
TGTGCCAGCAGCGGTCAGTACTTC
CASSGQYF